These T cell receptor beta chains were read from a single sample in a study of shared clonotypes between healthy human individuals. TCRdb's table, derived via immunoSEQ multiplex PCR, lists solely in-frame clones and lacks some. The data hold about 680,000 clones, with roughly nine tenths observed a single time. The sequenced sample was naive CD8+ T cells sorted from blood. All receptors come from a man aged 25 to 45 in good health. CDR3s include the opening cysteine and the closing phenylalanine or tryptophan.

v_call: TRBV6-5; cdr3_aa: CASSYGHSKETQYF
v_call: TRBV7-6; cdr3_aa: CASSLALGLNYNEQFF
v_call: TRBV12-5; cdr3_aa: CASGLGQGNTGELFF
v_call: TRBV7-9; cdr3_aa: CASSLRTSGRVAGELFF
v_call: TRBV27; cdr3_aa: CASRTSTGELFF
v_call: TRBV9; cdr3_aa: CASSVGAGENNEQFF
v_call: TRBV30; cdr3_aa: CAWSFAGSQETQYF
v_call: TRBV5-4; cdr3_aa: CASSFSGRMGTGELFF
v_call: TRBV10-3; cdr3_aa: CAISELRQGDDEQYF
v_call: TRBV28; cdr3_aa: CASSPLTTRYGYTF
v_call: TRBV5-6; cdr3_aa: CASSLALGRSTGELFF
v_call: TRBV15; cdr3_aa: CATSTGGDGLEQETQYF
v_call: TRBV11-2; cdr3_aa: CASSLDDRQYF
v_call: TRBV4-1; cdr3_aa: CASSQATGRSYEQYF